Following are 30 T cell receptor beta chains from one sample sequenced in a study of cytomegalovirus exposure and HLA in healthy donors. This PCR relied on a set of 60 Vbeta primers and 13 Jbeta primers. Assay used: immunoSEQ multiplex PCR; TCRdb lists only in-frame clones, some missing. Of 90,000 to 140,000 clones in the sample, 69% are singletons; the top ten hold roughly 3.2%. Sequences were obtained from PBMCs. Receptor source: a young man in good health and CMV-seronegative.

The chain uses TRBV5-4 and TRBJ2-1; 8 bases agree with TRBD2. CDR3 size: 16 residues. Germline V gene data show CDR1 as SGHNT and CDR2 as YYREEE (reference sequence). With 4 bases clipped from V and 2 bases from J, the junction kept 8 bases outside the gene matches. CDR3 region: CASSEGLALAYNEQFF. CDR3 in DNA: TGTGCCAGCAGCGAAGGACTAGCCCTGGCCTACAATGAGCAGTTCTTC.

The CDR3 here is CASSLGAGPNQPQHF. The CDR3 DNA is TGTGCCAGCAGCTTAGGTGCAGGGCCTAATCAGCCCCAGCATTTT. The chain recombines TRBV7-8 with TRBJ1-5; D is perhaps TRBD1 (5 bases). V lost 1 base and J lost 4, with 11 bases in between. The CDR3 has 15 residues. The germline gives CDR1 SGHVS, CDR2 FQNEAQ.

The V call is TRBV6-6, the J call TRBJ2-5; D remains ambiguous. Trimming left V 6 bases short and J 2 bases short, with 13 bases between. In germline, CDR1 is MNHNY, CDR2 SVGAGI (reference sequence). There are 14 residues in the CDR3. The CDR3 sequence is CASSSYATQETQYF. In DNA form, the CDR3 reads TGTGCCAGCAGCTCCTACGCGACACAAGAGACCCAGTACTTC.

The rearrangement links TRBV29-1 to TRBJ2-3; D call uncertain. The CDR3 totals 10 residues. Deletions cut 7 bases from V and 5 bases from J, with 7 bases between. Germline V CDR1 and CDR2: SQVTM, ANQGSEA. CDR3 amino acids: CSAGGDTQYF. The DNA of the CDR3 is TGCAGCGCGGGTGGAGATACGCAGTATTTT.

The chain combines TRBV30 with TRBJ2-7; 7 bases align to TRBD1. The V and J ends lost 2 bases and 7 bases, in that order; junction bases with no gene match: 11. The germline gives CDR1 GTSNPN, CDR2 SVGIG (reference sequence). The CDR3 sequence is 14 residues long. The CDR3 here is CAWSPLTGPGEQYF. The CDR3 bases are TGTGCCTGGAGTCCCTTGACAGGGCCGGGAGAGCAGTACTTC.

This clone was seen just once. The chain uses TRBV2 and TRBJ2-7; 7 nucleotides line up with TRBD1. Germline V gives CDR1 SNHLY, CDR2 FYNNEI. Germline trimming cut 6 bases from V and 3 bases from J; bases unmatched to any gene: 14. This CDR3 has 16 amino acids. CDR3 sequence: CASSQQGTYSLYEQYF. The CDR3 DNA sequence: TGTGCCAGCAGCCAACAGGGGACCTACTCCCTCTACGAGCAGTACTTC.

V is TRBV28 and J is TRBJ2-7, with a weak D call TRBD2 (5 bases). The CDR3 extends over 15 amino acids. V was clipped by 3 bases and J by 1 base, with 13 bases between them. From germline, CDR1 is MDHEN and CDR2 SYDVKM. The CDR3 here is CASSFFEGLSYEQYF. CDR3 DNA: TGTGCCAGCAGTTTCTTTGAGGGTCTATCCTACGAGCAGTACTTC.

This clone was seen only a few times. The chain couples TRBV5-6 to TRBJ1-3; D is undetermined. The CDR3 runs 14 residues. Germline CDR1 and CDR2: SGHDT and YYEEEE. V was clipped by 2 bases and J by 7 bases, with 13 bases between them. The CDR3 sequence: CASSFKDIRNTIYF. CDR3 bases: TGTGCCAGCAGCTTCAAAGACATCCGGAACACCATATATTTT.

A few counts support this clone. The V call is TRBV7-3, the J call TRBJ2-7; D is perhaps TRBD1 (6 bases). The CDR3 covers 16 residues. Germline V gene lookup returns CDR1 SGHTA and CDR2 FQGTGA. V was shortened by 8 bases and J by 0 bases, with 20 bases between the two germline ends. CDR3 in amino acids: CASPPYRDRSSYEQYF. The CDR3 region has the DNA TGTGCCAGCCCACCTTACAGGGACCGTAGCTCCTACGAGCAGTACTTC.

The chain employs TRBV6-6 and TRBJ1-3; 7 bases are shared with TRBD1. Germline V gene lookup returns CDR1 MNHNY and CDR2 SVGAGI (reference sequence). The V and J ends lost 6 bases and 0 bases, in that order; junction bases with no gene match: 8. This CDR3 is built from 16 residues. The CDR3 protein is CASRGSGTASGNTIYF. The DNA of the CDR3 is TGTGCCAGCAGGGGATCGGGGACAGCCTCTGGAAACACCATATATTTT.

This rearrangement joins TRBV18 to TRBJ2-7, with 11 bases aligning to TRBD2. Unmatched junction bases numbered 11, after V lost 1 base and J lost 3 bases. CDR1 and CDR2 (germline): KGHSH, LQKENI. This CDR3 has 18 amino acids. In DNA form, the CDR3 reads TGTGCCAGCTCACCACGGGGTCCACTAGCGGGAGAAAGCTACGAGCAGTACTTC. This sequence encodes CASSPRGPLAGESYEQYF.

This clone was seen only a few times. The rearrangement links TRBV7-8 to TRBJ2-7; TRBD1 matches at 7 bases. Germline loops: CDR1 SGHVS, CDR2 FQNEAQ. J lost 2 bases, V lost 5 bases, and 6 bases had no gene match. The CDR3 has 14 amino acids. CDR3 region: CASSQRDRAYEQYF. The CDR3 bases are TGTGCCAGCAGCCAAAGAGACAGGGCCTACGAGCAGTACTTC.

CDR3 nucleotides: TGCGCCAGCAGCCTCTATACTGGCCCAGGGGGCTATGGCTACACCTTC. This codes for CASSLYTGPGGYGYTF. The V and J genes are TRBV5-1 and TRBJ1-2, with 7 bases matching TRBD1. This CDR3 is 16 amino acids long. V gave up 4 bases and J gave up 4 bases; unmatched junction bases: 13. CDR1 and CDR2 from the germline V gene are SGHRS and YFSETQ.

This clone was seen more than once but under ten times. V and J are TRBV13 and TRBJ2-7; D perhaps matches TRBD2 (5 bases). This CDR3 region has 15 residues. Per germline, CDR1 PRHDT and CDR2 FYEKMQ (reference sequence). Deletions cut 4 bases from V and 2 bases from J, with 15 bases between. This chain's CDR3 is CASSSPGKHPYEQYF. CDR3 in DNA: TGTGCCAGCAGCTCGCCGGGGAAGCACCCCTACGAGCAGTACTTC.

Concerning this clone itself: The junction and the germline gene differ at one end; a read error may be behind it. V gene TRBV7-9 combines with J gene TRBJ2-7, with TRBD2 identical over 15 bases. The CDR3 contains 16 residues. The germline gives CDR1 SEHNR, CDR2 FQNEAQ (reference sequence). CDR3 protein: CSSSHRTSGRVYEQYF. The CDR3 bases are TGTTCCAGCAGCCACCGGACTAGCGGGAGGGTCTACGAGCAGTACTTC. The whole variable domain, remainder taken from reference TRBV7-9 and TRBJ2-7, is DTGVSQNPRHKITKRGQNVTFRCDPISEHNRLYWYRQTLGQGPEFLTYFQNEAQLEKSRLLSDRFSAERPKGSFSTLEIQRTEQGDSAMYLCSSSHRTSGRVYEQYFGPGTRLTVT.

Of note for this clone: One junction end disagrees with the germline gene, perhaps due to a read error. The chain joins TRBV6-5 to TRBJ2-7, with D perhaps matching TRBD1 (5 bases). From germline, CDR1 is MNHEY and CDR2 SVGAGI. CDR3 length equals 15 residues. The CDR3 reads CARSYSTQGPHEQYF. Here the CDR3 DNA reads TGTGCCCGCAGTTACTCGACCCAGGGTCCCCACGAGCAGTACTTC.

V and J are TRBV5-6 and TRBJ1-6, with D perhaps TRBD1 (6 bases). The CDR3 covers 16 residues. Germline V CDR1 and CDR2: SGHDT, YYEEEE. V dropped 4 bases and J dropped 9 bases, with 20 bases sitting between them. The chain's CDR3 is CASSPYGGLLGSPLHF. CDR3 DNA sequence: TGTGCCAGCAGCCCCTACGGGGGGCTCCTAGGTTCACCCCTCCACTTT.

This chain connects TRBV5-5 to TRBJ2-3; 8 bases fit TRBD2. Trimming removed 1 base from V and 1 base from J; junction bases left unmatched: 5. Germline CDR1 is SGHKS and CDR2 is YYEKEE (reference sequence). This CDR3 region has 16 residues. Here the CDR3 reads CASSLSTSGGTDTQYF. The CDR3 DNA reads TGTGCCAGCAGCTTGAGTACTAGCGGTGGCACAGATACGCAGTATTTT.

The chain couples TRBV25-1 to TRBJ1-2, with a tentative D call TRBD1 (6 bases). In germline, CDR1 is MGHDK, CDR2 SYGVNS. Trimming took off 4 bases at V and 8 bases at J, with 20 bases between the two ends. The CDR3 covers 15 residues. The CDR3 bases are TGTGCCAGCAGTGTGACAGGAGCCGGAGTAAGGGGCTACACCTTC. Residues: CASSVTGAGVRGYTF.

The CDR3 DNA follows: TGTGCCAGCAGCCAGGGAGGCTTACAGCAGTTCTTC. This codes for CASSQGGLQQFF. J is TRBJ2-1 and V is TRBV28, with D maybe TRBD2 (6 bases). The V gene's germline CDR1 is MDHEN and CDR2 SYDVKM. The V gene lost 6 bases and the J gene lost 11 bases, with 14 bases spanning the gap. This CDR3 contains 12 residues.

CDR3 sequence reads: CASSPPGTGREEQYF. CDR3 nucleotide sequence: TGCGCCAGCAGCCCCCCCGGGACAGGGAGAGAGGAGCAGTACTTC. V gene TRBV5-1 combines with J gene TRBJ2-7; 9 bases map to TRBD1. The CDR3 spans 15 residues. The germline gives CDR1 SGHRS, CDR2 YFSETQ. V lost 4 bases and J lost 7; bases outside the gene matches: 12.

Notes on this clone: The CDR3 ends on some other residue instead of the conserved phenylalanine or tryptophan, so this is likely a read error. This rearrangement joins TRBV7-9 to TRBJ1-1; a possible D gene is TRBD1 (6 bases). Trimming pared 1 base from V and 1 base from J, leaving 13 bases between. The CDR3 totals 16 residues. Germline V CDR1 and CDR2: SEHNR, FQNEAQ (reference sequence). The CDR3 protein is CASSLVPMGANTEAFL. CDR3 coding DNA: TGTGCCAGCAGCTTAGTGCCTATGGGGGCGAACACTGAAGCTTTCCTT.

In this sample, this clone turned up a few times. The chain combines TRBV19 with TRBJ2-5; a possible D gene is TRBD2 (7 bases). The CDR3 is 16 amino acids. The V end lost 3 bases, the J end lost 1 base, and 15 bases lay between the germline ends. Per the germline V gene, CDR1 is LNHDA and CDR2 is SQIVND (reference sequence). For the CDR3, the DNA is TGTGCCAGTAGTATTTTCGGGGGGCGACCCCAAGAGACCCAGTACTTC. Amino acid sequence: CASSIFGGRPQETQYF.

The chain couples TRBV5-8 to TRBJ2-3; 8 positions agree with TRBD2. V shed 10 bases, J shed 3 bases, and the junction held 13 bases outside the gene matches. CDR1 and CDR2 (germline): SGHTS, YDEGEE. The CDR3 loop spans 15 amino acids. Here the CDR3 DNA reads TGTGCCCTAACTAGAGAGCGGGAGAGGACAGATACGCAGTATTTT. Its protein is CALTRERERTDTQYF.

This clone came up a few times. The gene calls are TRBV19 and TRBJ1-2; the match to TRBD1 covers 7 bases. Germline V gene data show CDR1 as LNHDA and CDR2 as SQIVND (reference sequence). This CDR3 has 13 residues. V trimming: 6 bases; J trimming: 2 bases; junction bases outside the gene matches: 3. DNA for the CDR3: TGTGCCAGTAGCCAGACAGGGAACTATGGCTACACCTTC. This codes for CASSQTGNYGYTF. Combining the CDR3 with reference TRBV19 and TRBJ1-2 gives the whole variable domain DGGITQSPKYLFRKEGQNVTLSCEQNLNHDAMYWYRQDPGQGLRLIYYSQIVNDFQKGDIAEGYSVSREKKESFPLTVTSAQKNPTAFYLCASSQTGNYGYTFGSGTRLTVV.

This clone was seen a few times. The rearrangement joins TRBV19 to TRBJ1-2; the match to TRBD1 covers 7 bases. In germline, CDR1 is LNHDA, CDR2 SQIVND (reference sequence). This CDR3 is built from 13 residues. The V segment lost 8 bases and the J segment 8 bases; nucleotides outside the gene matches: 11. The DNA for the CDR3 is TGTGCCAGTGCCGGGACAGACCTTGGGGGCTACACCTTC. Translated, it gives CASAGTDLGGYTF.

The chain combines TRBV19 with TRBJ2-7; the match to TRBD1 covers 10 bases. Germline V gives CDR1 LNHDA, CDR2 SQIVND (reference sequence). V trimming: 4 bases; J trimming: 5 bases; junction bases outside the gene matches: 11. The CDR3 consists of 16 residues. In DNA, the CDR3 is TGTGCCAGTAGTACTCCGGTTACGGGACAGGGGAACGAGCAGTACTTC. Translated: CASSTPVTGQGNEQYF.

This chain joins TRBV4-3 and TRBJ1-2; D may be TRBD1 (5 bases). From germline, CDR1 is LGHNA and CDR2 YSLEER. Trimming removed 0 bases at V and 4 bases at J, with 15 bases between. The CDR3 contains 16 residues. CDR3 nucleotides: TGCGCCAGCAGCCAAGATCTTCAGGGAATCATCTATGGCTACACCTTC. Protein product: CASSQDLQGIIYGYTF.

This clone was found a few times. This CDR3 is CASSLYASGSSYNEQFF. In DNA, the CDR3 is TGTGCCAGCAGCTTGTACGCTAGCGGGAGCTCATACAATGAGCAGTTCTTC. V gene TRBV5-6 combines with J gene TRBJ2-1, with 10 bases that match TRBD2. Germline-derived CDR1 and CDR2 are SGHDT and YYEEEE. CDR3 size: 17 residues. Trimming at V came to 1 base and at J to 4 bases, leaving 8 bases not matched to a gene.

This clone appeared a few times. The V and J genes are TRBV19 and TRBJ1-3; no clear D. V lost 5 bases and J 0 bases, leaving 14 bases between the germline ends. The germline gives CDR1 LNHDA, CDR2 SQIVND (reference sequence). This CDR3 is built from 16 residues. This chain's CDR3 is CASSPHDGISGNTIYF. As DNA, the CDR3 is TGTGCCAGTAGTCCCCACGACGGGATCTCTGGAAACACCATATATTTT.